These 25 T cell receptor beta chains were sequenced from one sample in a study of blood T cell repertoires in COVID-19 (dated by TCRdb to the early 2020s). The library was built by means of the immunoSEQ multiplex PCR assay. In TCRdb, the immuneACCESS table is reduced to in-frame sequences with V and J assigned. These tables do not hold every clone; where another copy was compared, an unresolved V gene accounts for under half, and the others remain unexplained. Present in this sample are hundreds of thousands of clones, 70% to 90% of which were seen just once. About 12% of the sample lies in the top ten. Material: peripheral blood. These TCRs come from a woman between 70 and 85 years old with COVID-19, enrolled during active disease.

The chain carries TRBV3-1 (or the pseudogene TRBV3-2) and TRBJ2-1; 8 bases agree with TRBD1. This CDR3 is 16 amino acids long. J gave up 4 bases and V 2 bases, and 7 bases lay outside the gene matches. CDR1 LGHDT and CDR2 YNNKEL come from the germline V gene (reference sequence). DNA of the CDR3: TGTGCCAGCAGCCAAAGCGCAGGGGGCAGGTACAATGAGCAGTTCTTC. Translated, it gives CASSQSAGGRYNEQFF.

This clone came up a few times. The V call is TRBV5-5, the J call TRBJ1-2, with 9 positions matching TRBD1. CDR3 length: 17 amino acids. Germline V gene data show CDR1 as SGHKS and CDR2 as YYEKEE (reference sequence). J was trimmed by 5 bases and V by 0 bases; bases with no gene match: 11. As DNA, the CDR3 is TGTGCCAGCAGCTTGGCTGGGACGGGACAGGGAGGATATGGCTACACCTTC. This sequence encodes CASSLAGTGQGGYGYTF.

The chain employs TRBV27 and TRBJ1-6, with D perhaps matching TRBD1 (6 bases). The CDR3 loop spans 19 amino acids. Germline loops: CDR1 MNHEY, CDR2 SMNVEV (reference sequence). The V and J ends lost 7 bases and 7 bases respectively, with 29 bases between them. The DNA for the CDR3 is TGTGCCAGCATGTTCTACCGGACAGAATCCCTCCGCGCGAATTCACCCCTCCACTTT. Translated: CASMFYRTESLRANSPLHF.

The genes are TRBV2 and TRBJ1-5; a weak D match, TRBD1 (5 bases). V lost 0 bases, J lost 6 bases, and 12 bases lay in between. Germline CDR1 and CDR2: SNHLY and FYNNEI. The CDR3 has 15 amino acids. This CDR3 reads CASSEALQGVQPQHF. The CDR3 bases are TGTGCCAGCAGTGAAGCGCTCCAGGGTGTTCAGCCCCAGCATTTT.

This rearrangement joins TRBV7-6 to TRBJ2-7, with D perhaps matching TRBD1 (7 bases). The CDR3 runs 15 residues. Germline lookup yields CDR1 SGHVS and CDR2 FNYEAQ. The V end was cut by 4 bases, the J end by 6 bases, with 19 bases between. In DNA, the CDR3 is TGTGCCAGCAGCTCCGGCGGCAGGGGGGCGCGCGAGCAGTACTTC. Protein product: CASSSGGRGAREQYF.

The gene calls are TRBV1 and TRBJ2-2; the listed D gene, TRBD2, was not tested against the DNA. TRBV1 is reported as a pseudogene. The CDR3 is 15 amino acids. This CDR3 reads CTSPHRRGSYGELFF. The CDR3 nucleotides read TGCACCAGCCCCCACCGGAGGGGCTCATATGGGGAGCTGTTTTTT.

This chain connects TRBV28 to TRBJ1-1; TRBD1 matches at 7 bases. Trimming took 6 bases from V and 1 from J; bases not matched to a gene: 5. This CDR3 spans 14 amino acids. The V gene's germline CDR1 is MDHEN and CDR2 SYDVKM. For the CDR3, the DNA is TGTGCCAGCAGAGAGACAGGGCGGAACACTGAAGCTTTCTTT. Protein sequence: CASRETGRNTEAFF.

The chain has TRBV5-1 and TRBJ2-3; 7 bases are a match to TRBD1. The V gene end was trimmed by 4 bases and the J gene end by 1 base; junction bases not matched to a gene: 3. Germline V gene data show CDR1 as SGHRS and CDR2 as YFSETQ. The CDR3 length is 14 residues. The CDR3 region is CASSKGQRTDTQYF. In DNA form, the CDR3 reads TGCGCCAGCAGCAAGGGACAGCGCACAGATACGCAGTATTTT.

The chain employs TRBV27 and TRBJ1-2; D remains unclear. The CDR3 loop spans 15 amino acids. The V and J ends lost 3 bases and 3 bases respectively, with 14 bases between them. Germline loops: CDR1 MNHEY, CDR2 SMNVEV (reference sequence). DNA for the CDR3: TGTGCCAGCAGTTTGAGGGCATCGGGTCACTATGGCTACACCTTC. Residues: CASSLRASGHYGYTF.

CDR3 bases: TGCAGTGCTAGCGGACAGATGGAAGCTTTCTTT. This encodes CSASGQMEAFF. This sequence joins TRBV20-1 and TRBJ1-1; D possibly corresponds to TRBD1 (6 bases). From germline, CDR1 is DFQATT and CDR2 SNEGSKA (reference sequence). The length of the CDR3 is 11 residues. V lost 3 bases to trimming and J lost 8 bases, with 10 bases between them.

This sequence joins TRBV18 and TRBJ1-1; possible D gene TRBD1, 6 bases. From germline, CDR1 is KGHSH and CDR2 LQKENI. Trimming left V 2 bases short and J 3 bases short, with 13 bases between. The length of the CDR3 is 15 residues. The CDR3 DNA follows: TGTGCCAGCTCACCAGAGACAGGTATGGACACTGAAGCTTTCTTT. It specifies CASSPETGMDTEAFF.

This clone has only one observation. The chain is built from TRBV6-5 and TRBJ2-1; 14 bases are shared with TRBD2. The germline V gene has CDR1 MNHEY and CDR2 SVGAGI. This CDR3 contains 16 residues. V dropped 4 bases and J dropped 2; count of bases not matched to a gene: 1. In nucleotides, the CDR3 is TGTGCCAGCAGTTGGGGACTAGCGGGGGCCTACAATGAGCAGTTCTTC. This codes for CASSWGLAGAYNEQFF.

This clone was observed a few times. This chain links TRBV19 with TRBJ2-1; 10 bases map to TRBD2. Germline values: CDR1 LNHDA, CDR2 SQIVND (reference sequence). This CDR3 spans 16 amino acids. V lost 8 bases to trimming and J lost 7 bases; unmatched junction nucleotides: 14. In nucleotides, the CDR3 is TGTGCCAGTCGCCGGGAAGCGGGGGGGTATCTGAATGAGCAGTTCTTC. Translating gives CASRREAGGYLNEQFF.

The V and J genes are TRBV5-1 and TRBJ2-7, with D possibly matching TRBD2 (6 bases). V was shortened by 5 bases and J by 3 bases, with 12 bases between the two germline ends. The CDR3 loop spans 13 amino acids. The germline gives CDR1 SGHRS, CDR2 YFSETQ. The CDR3 nucleotides are TGCGCCAGCAGTCTCGGACTAAACTACGAGCAGTACTTC. It is translated as CASSLGLNYEQYF.

This clone has a single count. The chain joins TRBV24-1 to TRBJ2-3; 8 nucleotides agree with TRBD2. After removal of 9 bases from V and 3 bases from J, the junction contained 10 bases not matched to a gene. The CDR3 is 15 residues long. Germline values: CDR1 KGHDR, CDR2 SFDVKD. CDR3 amino acids: CATSLTGGATDTQYF. The CDR3 DNA sequence: TGTGCCACCTCTCTAACCGGGGGGGCAACAGATACGCAGTATTTT.

This rearrangement joins TRBV4-3 to TRBJ2-7; 8 nucleotides match TRBD1. Germline lookup yields CDR1 LGHNA and CDR2 YSLEER. This CDR3 region has 17 residues. J lost 4 bases, V lost 1 base, and 12 bases had no gene match. In nucleotides, the CDR3 is TGCGCCAGCAGCCAAGGGGGGCCAGGGGGCGTTCTGTACGAGCAGTACTTC. Amino acid sequence: CASSQGGPGGVLYEQYF.

This chain connects TRBV11-2 to TRBJ1-1, with D unclear. Germline CDR1 is SGHAT and CDR2 is FQNNGV. The CDR3 sequence is 13 residues long. Trimming shortened V by 0 bases and J by 7 bases, and 9 bases separated the two germline ends. The CDR3 region has the DNA TGTGCCAGCAGCTTAGATGGGCACAATGAAGCTTTCTTT. Encoded protein: CASSLDGHNEAFF.

A remark on this clone: The identical CDR3 is also encoded by other nucleotide sequences in the sample. The CDR3 is CASSQVGGAGEQYF. CDR3 DNA sequence: TGCGCCAGCAGCCAAGTCGGGGGGGCTGGGGAGCAGTACTTC. The V and J genes are TRBV4-1 and TRBJ2-7; 8 positions match TRBD2. Per the germline V gene, CDR1 is MGHRA and CDR2 is YSYEKL. J gave up 7 bases and V 1 base, and 6 bases lay outside the gene matches. The CDR3 loop spans 14 amino acids.

This clone was counted a single time. The chain carries TRBV27 and TRBJ1-5; perhaps TRBD1 as D (5 bases). This CDR3 spans 13 amino acids. Germline lookup yields CDR1 MNHEY and CDR2 SMNVEV (reference sequence). V dropped 3 bases and J dropped 7 bases, with 10 bases sitting between them. CDR3 in amino acids: CASSLVSGQPQHF. The CDR3 coding sequence is TGTGCCAGCAGTTTGGTATCAGGGCAGCCCCAGCATTTT.

The chain couples TRBV27 to TRBJ1-1; tentative D call: TRBD1 (6 bases). CDR1 and CDR2 (germline): MNHEY, SMNVEV (reference sequence). Trimming removed 10 bases at V and 1 base at J, with 13 bases between. This CDR3 comprises 13 residues. The CDR3 region has the DNA TGTGCCACAACTAGGGGGGGGAACACTGAAGCTTTCTTT. Amino acids: CATTRGGNTEAFF.

This sequence joins TRBV3-1 (or the pseudogene TRBV3-2) and TRBJ2-3; 11 bases are shared with TRBD1. Germline CDR1 reads LGHDT; CDR2 reads YNNKEL (reference sequence). After removal of 10 bases from V and 5 bases from J, the junction contained 11 bases not matched to a gene. This CDR3 is 15 amino acids long. The chain's CDR3 is CATRAGTGGGDTQYF. The CDR3 DNA sequence: TGTGCCACACGGGCGGGGACAGGGGGTGGAGATACGCAGTATTTT.

V is TRBV28 and J is TRBJ2-7; 9 bases line up with TRBD1. In germline, CDR1 is MDHEN, CDR2 SYDVKM. The CDR3 sequence is 17 residues long. V was pared by 5 bases and J by 0 bases, with 11 bases of the junction left unmatched. CDR3 DNA: TGTGCCAGCAGTCCCCAGGGGACAGGGATTAGCTCCTACGAGCAGTACTTC. Protein sequence: CASSPQGTGISSYEQYF.

This chain links TRBV6-5 with TRBJ1-1, with 9 nucleotides matching TRBD1. Germline lookup yields CDR1 MNHEY and CDR2 SVGAGI. The V and J ends lost 11 bases and 3 bases, in that order; junction bases with no gene match: 4. The CDR3 spans 12 residues. In DNA form, the CDR3 reads TGTGCCGGGGGACAGGGTTACACTGAAGCTTTCTTT. Residues: CAGGQGYTEAFF.

The chain joins TRBV5-6 to TRBJ2-7, with TRBD2 identical over 12 bases. CDR3 length equals 15 residues. Germline V CDR1 and CDR2: SGHDT, YYEEEE. V lost 5 bases and J lost 6; bases outside the gene matches: 9. The DNA of the CDR3 is TGTGCCAGCAGAAGTACCCCGGGACTAGCGGGCGAGCAGTACTTC. Amino acid sequence: CASRSTPGLAGEQYF.

The genes are TRBV10-2 and TRBJ1-1, with 7 bases fitting TRBD1. This CDR3 spans 11 amino acids. Germline CDR1 WSHSY, CDR2 SAAADI. V gave up 5 bases and J gave up 8 bases; unmatched junction bases: 2. CDR3 amino acids: CASSSTGEAFF. The CDR3 DNA is TGCGCCAGCAGTTCGACAGGGGAAGCTTTCTTT.